This TCR beta chain was sequenced during a study of T-cell reconstitution after alpha-beta-depleted transplantation in children. A few counts support this clonotype. The CDR3 length is 13 residues. Trimming removed 10 bases at V and 5 bases at J, with 14 bases between. Germline CDR1 LNHDA, CDR2 SQIVND (reference sequence). Molecular barcoding with unique molecular identifiers was used for the TCRbeta library. Using its own MiXCR run on the PCR reads, TCRdb lists one record per CDR3 protein. Here the sample spans about 690,000 distinct CDR3 sequences, roughly 17% being singletons. Material: PBMCs from the stem cell graft donor, obtained from the stem cell graft. J is TRBJ2-2 and V is TRBV19, with TRBD1 as a possible D gene (5 bases). This receptor was identified in a human donor who donated a stem cell graft to a child with acute myeloid leukemia. Here the CDR3 reads CATSTAWTGELFF. The CDR3 coding sequence is TGTGCCACCTCGACAGCCTGGACCGGGGAGCTGTTTTTT.